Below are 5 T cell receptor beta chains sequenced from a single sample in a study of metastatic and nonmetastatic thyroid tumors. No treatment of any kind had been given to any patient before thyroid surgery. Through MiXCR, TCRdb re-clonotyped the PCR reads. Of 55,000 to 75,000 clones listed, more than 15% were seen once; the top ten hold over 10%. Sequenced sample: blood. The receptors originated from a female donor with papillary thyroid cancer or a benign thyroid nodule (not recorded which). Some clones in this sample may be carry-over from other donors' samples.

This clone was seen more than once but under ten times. The CDR3 protein is CASGDSYGYTF. CDR3 nucleotides: TGTGCCAGCGGAGACAGCTATGGCTACACCTTC. The rearrangement joins TRBV6-1 to TRBJ1-2; maybe TRBD1 (5 bases). V shed 8 bases and J shed 4 bases, with 8 bases lying between them. There are 11 residues in the CDR3. Germline CDR1 is MNHNS and CDR2 is SASEGT.

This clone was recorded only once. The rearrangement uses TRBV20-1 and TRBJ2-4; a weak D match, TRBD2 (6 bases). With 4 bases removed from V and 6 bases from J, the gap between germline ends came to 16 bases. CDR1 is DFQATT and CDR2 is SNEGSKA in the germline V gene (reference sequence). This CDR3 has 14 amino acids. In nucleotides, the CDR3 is TGCAGTGCTATGCGGGGTCGAGGAGGAAACATTCAGTACTTC. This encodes CSAMRGRGGNIQYF.

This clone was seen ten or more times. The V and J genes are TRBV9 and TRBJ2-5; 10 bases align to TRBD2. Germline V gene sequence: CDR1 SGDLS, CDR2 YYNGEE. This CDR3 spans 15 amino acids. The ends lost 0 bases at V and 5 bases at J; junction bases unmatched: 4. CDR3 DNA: TGTGCCAGCAGCGTAGAAGCTAGCGGGAGTGAGACCCAGTACTTC. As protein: CASSVEASGSETQYF. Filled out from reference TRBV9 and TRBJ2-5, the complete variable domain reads DSGVTQTPKHLITATGQRVTLRCSPRSGDLSVYWYQQSLDQGLQFLIQYYNGEERAKGNILERFSAQQFPDLHSELNLSSLELGDSALYFCASSVEASGSETQYFGPGTRLLVL.

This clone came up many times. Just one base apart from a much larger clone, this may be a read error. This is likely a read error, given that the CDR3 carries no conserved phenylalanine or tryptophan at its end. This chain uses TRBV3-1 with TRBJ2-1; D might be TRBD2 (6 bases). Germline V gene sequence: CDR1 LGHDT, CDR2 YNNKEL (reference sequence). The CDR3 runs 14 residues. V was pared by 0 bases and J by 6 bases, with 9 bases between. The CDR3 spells CASSQEGGPNEQFL. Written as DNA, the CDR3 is TGTGCCAGCAGCCAAGAGGGGGGACCCAATGAGCAGTTCCTC.

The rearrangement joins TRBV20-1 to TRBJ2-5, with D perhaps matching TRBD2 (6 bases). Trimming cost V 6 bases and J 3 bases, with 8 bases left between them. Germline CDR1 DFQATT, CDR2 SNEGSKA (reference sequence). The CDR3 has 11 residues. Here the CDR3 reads CSAPGEETQYF. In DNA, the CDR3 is TGCAGTGCCCCGGGAGAAGAGACCCAGTACTTC.